A selection of T cell receptor beta chains follows, all from one sample in a study of blood T cell repertoires in COVID-19. Measured with immunoSEQ multiplex PCR; TCRdb has only the in-frame clones, and not every one. Among about 240,000 clones listed, around 90% were seen once. The specimen was peripheral blood. The receptor source for this set is a woman between 35 and 50 years old who had recovered from COVID-19. The CDR3 runs from the conserved cysteine through the conserved F or W. D genes are given only for firm matches. Size values are once, few and many counts, or a class for expanded clones, and some rows have none.

-	TRBV5-6	-	TRBJ1-3	TGTGCCAGCAGCTTCTTGGGTTTGGGGGGGCCCGACACCATATATTTT	CASSFLGLGGPDTIYF
-	TRBV6-5	-	TRBJ2-1	TGTGCCAGCAGTCCAGGGTTTCTTTACAATGAGCAGTTCTTC	CASSPGFLYNEQFF
once	TRBV6-6	TRBD1	TRBJ2-7	TGTGCCAGCAGTTACTCGCGGGACAGGGGCCACGAGCAGTACTTC	CASSYSRDRGHEQYF
-	TRBV18	TRBD2	TRBJ2-5	TGTGCCAGCTCCCCGACGGGACTAGCGGGAGGAGAGACCCAGTACTTC	CASSPTGLAGGETQYF
once	TRBV23-1	-	TRBJ1-1	TGCGCCAGCAGTCACCCAGCCGGGGTGAACACTGAAGCTTTCTTT	CASSHPAGVNTEAFF
-	TRBV29-1	TRBD2	TRBJ2-1	TGCAGCGTCCCGGGGGGGCGGGGGAATGAGCAGTTCTTC	CSVPGGRGNEQFF
-	TRBV28	TRBD2	TRBJ2-3	TGTGCCAGCAGTGCGCCTAGCGGAGGGGGCACAGATACGCAGTATTTT	CASSAPSGGGTDTQYF
-	TRBV30	-	TRBJ2-1	TGTGCCTGGAGTGCGTCGGGGAGCTCCTACAATGAGCAGTTCTTC	CAWSASGSSYNEQFF
-	TRBV18	-	TRBJ2-2	TGTGCCAGCTCACCACCGGCGACTCCCGGGGAGCTGTTTTTT	CASSPPATPGELFF
-	TRBV10-3	-	TRBJ2-4	TGTGCCATCAGCGAAGGCAGGCCCCTAGCCAAAAACATTCAGTACTTC	CAISEGRPLAKNIQYF
-	TRBV4-3	-	TRBJ2-1	TGCGCCAGCAGCCCCTGGTGGGGCAAAGAAAGGGGTGAGCAGTTCTTC	CASSPWWGKERGEQFF
-	TRBV6-5	-	TRBJ1-2	TGTGCCAGCAGTCCCAGGGTGGAAGGCTATGGCTACACCTTC	CASSPRVEGYGYTF